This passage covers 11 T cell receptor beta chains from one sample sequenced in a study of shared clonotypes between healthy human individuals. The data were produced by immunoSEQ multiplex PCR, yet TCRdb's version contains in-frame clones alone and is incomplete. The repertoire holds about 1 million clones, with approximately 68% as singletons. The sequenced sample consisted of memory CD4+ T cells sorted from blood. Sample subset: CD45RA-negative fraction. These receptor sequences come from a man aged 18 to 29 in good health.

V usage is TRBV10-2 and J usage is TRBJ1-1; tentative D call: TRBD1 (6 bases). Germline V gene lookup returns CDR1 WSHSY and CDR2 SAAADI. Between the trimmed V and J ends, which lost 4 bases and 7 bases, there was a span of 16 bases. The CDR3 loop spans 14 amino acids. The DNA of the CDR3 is TGCGCCAGCAGTGGGCGGGGGGCGCAGGGTGAAGCTTTCTTT. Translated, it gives CASSGRGAQGEAFF.

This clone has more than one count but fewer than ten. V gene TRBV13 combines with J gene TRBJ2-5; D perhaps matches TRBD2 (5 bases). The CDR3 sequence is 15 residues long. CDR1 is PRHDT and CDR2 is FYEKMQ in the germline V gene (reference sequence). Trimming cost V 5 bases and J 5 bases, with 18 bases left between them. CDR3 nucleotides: TGTGCCAGCAGCACTGTTGGATTACGAGGGGAGACCCAGTACTTC. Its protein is CASSTVGLRGETQYF.

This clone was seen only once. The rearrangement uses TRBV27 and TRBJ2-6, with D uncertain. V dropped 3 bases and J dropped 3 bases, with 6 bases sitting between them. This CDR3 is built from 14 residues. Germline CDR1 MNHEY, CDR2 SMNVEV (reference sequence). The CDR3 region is CASSFWGGANVLTF. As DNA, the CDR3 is TGTGCCAGCAGTTTCTGGGGTGGGGCCAACGTCCTGACTTTC.

CDR3 coding DNA: TGTGCCAGCAGTTTACGGAGGACAGGGATGATGAACACTGAAGCTTTCTTT. Protein: CASSLRRTGMMNTEAFF. The chain joins TRBV27 to TRBJ1-1, with 8 bases aligning to TRBD1. The CDR3 is made up of 17 amino acids. V shed 2 bases, J shed 0 bases, and the junction held 8 bases outside the gene matches. Germline V gene lookup returns CDR1 MNHEY and CDR2 SMNVEV (reference sequence).

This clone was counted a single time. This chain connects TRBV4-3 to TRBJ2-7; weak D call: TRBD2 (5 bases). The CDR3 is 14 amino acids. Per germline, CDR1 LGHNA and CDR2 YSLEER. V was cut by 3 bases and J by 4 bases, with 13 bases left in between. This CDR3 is CASSQSRGSYEQYF. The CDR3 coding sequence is TGCGCCAGCAGCCAGAGCCGAGGGTCTTACGAGCAGTACTTC.

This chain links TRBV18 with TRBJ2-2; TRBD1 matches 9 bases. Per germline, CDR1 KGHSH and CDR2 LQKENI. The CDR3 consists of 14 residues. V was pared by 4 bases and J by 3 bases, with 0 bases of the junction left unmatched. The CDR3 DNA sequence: TGTGCCAGCTCACGACAGGGGGACACCGGGGAGCTGTTTTTT. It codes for CASSRQGDTGELFF.

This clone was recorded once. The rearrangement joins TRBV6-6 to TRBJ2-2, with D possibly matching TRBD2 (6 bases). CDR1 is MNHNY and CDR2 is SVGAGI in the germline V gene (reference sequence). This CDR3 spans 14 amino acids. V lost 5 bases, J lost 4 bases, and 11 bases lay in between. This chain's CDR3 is CASSPWGGTGELFF. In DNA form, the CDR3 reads TGTGCCAGCAGTCCCTGGGGAGGCACCGGGGAGCTGTTTTTT.

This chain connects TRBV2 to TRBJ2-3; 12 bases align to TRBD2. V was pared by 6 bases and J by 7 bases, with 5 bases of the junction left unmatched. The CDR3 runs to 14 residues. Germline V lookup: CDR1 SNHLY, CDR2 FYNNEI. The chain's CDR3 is CASSLAGGPNTQYF. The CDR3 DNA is TGTGCCAGCAGCCTAGCGGGGGGGCCAAATACGCAGTATTTT.

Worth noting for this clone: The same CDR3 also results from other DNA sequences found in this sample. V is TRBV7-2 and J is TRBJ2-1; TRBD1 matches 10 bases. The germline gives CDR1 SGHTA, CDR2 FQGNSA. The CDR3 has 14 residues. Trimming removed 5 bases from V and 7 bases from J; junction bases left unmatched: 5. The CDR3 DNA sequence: TGTGCCAGCAGCCCCGGACAGGGGGGAAATGAGCAGTTCTTC. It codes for CASSPGQGGNEQFF.

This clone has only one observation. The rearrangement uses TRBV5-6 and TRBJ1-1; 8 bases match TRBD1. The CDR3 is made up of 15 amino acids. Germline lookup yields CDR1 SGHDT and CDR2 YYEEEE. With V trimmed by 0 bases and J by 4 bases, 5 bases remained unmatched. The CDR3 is CASSLAGGVSTEAFF. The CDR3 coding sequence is TGTGCCAGCAGCTTGGCAGGGGGCGTTTCCACTGAAGCTTTCTTT.

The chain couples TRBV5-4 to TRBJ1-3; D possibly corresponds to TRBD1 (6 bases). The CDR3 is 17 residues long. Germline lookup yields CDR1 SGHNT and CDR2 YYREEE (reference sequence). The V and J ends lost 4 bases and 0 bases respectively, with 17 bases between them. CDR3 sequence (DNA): TGTGCCAGCAGCCCGGGCGCTTCGGGACACTCTGGAAACACCATATATTTT. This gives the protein CASSPGASGHSGNTIYF.